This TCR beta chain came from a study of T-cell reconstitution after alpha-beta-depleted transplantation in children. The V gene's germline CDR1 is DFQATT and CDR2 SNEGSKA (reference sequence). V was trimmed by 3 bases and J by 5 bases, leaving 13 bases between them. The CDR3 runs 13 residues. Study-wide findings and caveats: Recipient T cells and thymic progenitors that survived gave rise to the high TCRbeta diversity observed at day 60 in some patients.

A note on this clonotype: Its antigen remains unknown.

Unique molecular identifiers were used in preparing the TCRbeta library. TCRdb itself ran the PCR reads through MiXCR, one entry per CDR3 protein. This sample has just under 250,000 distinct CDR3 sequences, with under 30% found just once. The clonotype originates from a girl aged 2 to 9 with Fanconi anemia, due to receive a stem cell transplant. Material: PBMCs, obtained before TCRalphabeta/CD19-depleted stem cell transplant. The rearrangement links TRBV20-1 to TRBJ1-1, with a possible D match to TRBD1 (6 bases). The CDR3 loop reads CSASPGANTEAFF. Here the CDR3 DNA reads TGCAGTGCTAGTCCGGGGGCTAATACTGAAGCTTTCTTT.